These T cell receptor beta chains were read from a single sample in a study of CD8+ T cells in alopecia areata. The data were produced by immunoSEQ multiplex PCR, yet TCRdb's version contains in-frame clones alone and is incomplete. The table shows some 170,000 clones, with roughly 60% occurring only once. The sample consisted of CD4+ T cells sorted from blood, taken at week 0. The receptor set was obtained from a human donor with alopecia areata. CDR3s include the opening cysteine and the closing phenylalanine or tryptophan. The D gene is left open where the match is weak. Clone size is not always given. Where it is, it says once, few, many or a class for expanded clones.

TRBJ1-4 | NA | few | TRBV7-3 | CASSLQPGEELFF | TGTGCCAGCAGCTTACAACCCGGAGAGGAACTGTTTTTT
TRBJ2-5 | NA | NA | TRBV29-1 | CSGGRVKETQYF | TGCAGCGGCGGTCGGGTTAAAGAGACCCAGTACTTC
TRBJ2-7 | NA | NA | TRBV28 | CATQKGGRDEQYF | TGTGCCACCCAGAAGGGGGGGCGAGATGAGCAGTACTTC
TRBJ2-1 | NA | once | TRBV20-1 | CSATMVDEQFF | TGCAGTGCTACCATGGTGGATGAGCAGTTCTTC
TRBJ2-1 | TRBD2 | NA | TRBV6-5 | CASSYEAGVTDEQFF | TGTGCCAGCAGTTACGAGGCGGGGGTAACGGATGAGCAGTTCTTC
TRBJ2-7 | NA | NA | TRBV11-3 | CASSLASYEQYF | TGTGCCAGCAGCTTAGCCTCCTACGAGCAGTACTTC
TRBJ2-3 | NA | once | TRBV4-3 | CASSQEGSGTDTQYF | TGCGCCAGCAGCCAAGAGGGGAGCGGCACAGATACGCAGTATTTT
TRBJ1-2 | TRBD1 | few | TRBV6-5 | CASNPIGQGDYGYTF | TGTGCCAGCAACCCCATAGGACAGGGGGACTATGGCTACACCTTC
TRBJ1-2 | NA | few | TRBV29-1 | CSVLGTNGYTF | TGCAGCGTTCTCGGGACGAATGGCTACACCTTC
TRBJ1-6 | NA | NA | TRBV27 | CASSFQGNNSPLHF | TGTGCCAGCAGTTTCCAGGGAAATAATTCACCCCTCCACTTT
TRBJ1-1 | NA | NA | TRBV29-1 | CSVDGGAGSGTEAFF | TGCAGCGTTGACGGCGGGGCAGGGTCTGGCACTGAAGCTTTCTTT
TRBJ2-1 | TRBD1 | NA | TRBV4-3 | CASSQETGGWYNEQFF | TGCGCCAGCAGCCAAGAGACAGGGGGCTGGTACAATGAGCAGTTCTTC
TRBJ2-7 | TRBD1 | few | TRBV5-6 | CASSVRDRGPYEQYF | TGTGCCAGCAGCGTCCGGGACAGGGGGCCCTACGAGCAGTACTTC
TRBJ1-5 | NA | few | TRBV19 | CASSPGPSNQPQHF | TGTGCCAGTAGTCCAGGGCCTAGCAATCAGCCCCAGCATTTT
TRBJ2-7 | NA | few | TRBV5-1 | CASSPLGHSYEQYF | TGCGCCAGCAGCCCCCTCGGCCACTCCTACGAGCAGTACTTC
TRBJ1-2 | NA | few | TRBV5-6 | CASSLGGPGRRGYTF | TGTGCCAGCAGCTTGGGGGGACCCGGACGTCGAGGCTACACCTTC
TRBJ2-5 | TRBD1 | NA | TRBV5-1 | CASSWSTGAYQETQYF | TGCGCCAGCAGCTGGTCGACAGGGGCGTACCAAGAGACCCAGTACTTC
TRBJ2-3 | NA | NA | TRBV29-1 | CSVRPQHTDTQYF | TGCAGCGTCCGACCTCAGCACACAGATACGCAGTATTTT
TRBJ2-1 | NA | few | TRBV15 | CATSRLTGEQFF | TGTGCCACCAGCAGGCTCACAGGGGAGCAGTTCTTC
TRBJ1-1 | NA | NA | TRBV2 | CASSWNEAFF | TGTGCCAGCAGTTGGAATGAAGCTTTCTTT
TRBJ1-2 | NA | NA | TRBV30 | CAWSVLGIYGYTF | TGTGCCTGGAGTGTACTAGGAATCTATGGCTACACCTTC
TRBJ2-7 | NA | NA | TRBV7-2 | CASSPVGGGRTSEQYF | TGTGCCAGCAGCCCGGTGGGGGGGGGCAGAACTTCCGAGCAGTACTTC
TRBJ2-3 | NA | NA | TRBV7-2 | CASSSQTDTQYF | TGTGCCAGCAGCTCGCAAACAGATACGCAGTATTTT
TRBJ2-1 | TRBD2 | few | TRBV13 | CASSLAASGARNNEQFF | TGTGCCAGCAGCTTAGCGGCTAGCGGGGCGCGCAACAATGAGCAGTTCTTC
TRBJ2-1 | TRBD2 | NA | TRBV29-1 | CSVASGGGVLLQFF | TGCAGCGTGGCCTCTGGCGGGGGGGTCTTGCTGCAGTTCTTC
TRBJ1-1 | NA | NA | TRBV9 | CASSVPGTAPEAFF | TGTGCCAGCAGCGTTCCGGGAACAGCCCCTGAAGCTTTCTTT
TRBJ1-1 | NA | NA | TRBV5-1 | CASSLGDRDEAFF | TGCGCCAGCAGCTTAGGCGACAGAGATGAAGCTTTCTTT
TRBJ2-7 | NA | few | TRBV29-1 | CSVVRSYEQYF | TGCAGCGTTGTCAGATCCTACGAGCAGTACTTC
TRBJ1-1 | NA | NA | TRBV25-1 | CASSSTNREAFF | TGTGCCAGCAGTTCGACCAACAGGGAAGCTTTCTTT
TRBJ2-1 | NA | many | TRBV10-1 | CANPLEMTHSYNEQFF | TGCGCCAACCCACTGGAGATGACACACTCCTACAATGAGCAGTTCTTC
TRBJ1-2 | NA | few | TRBV27 | CASSPSDRRANYGYTF | TGTGCCAGCAGTCCTTCCGACAGGCGAGCTAACTATGGCTACACCTTC
TRBJ2-1 | NA | NA | TRBV29-1 | CSTRLAYNEQFF | TGCAGCACACGACTAGCCTACAATGAGCAGTTCTTC
TRBJ2-7 | TRBD1 | NA | TRBV30 | CASSGTAFYEQYF | TGTGCCTCCTCCGGGACAGCCTTCTACGAGCAGTACTTC
TRBJ2-7 | NA | few | TRBV29-1 | CSVVPGYDEQYF | TGCAGCGTTGTACCAGGGTACGACGAGCAGTACTTC
TRBJ1-2 | NA | NA | TRBV14 | CASSRQATYGYTF | TGTGCCAGCAGTCGACAGGCCACTTATGGCTACACCTTC
TRBJ2-7 | TRBD1 | NA | TRBV29-1 | CSVDPGQGYEQYF | TGCAGCGTTGATCCGGGACAGGGCTACGAGCAGTACTTC
TRBJ2-3 | NA | NA | TRBV5-6 | CASSLRHRFTDTQYF | TGTGCCAGCAGCTTGCGACACCGCTTCACAGATACGCAGTATTTT
TRBJ2-4 | NA | NA | TRBV2 | CASGRKNIQYF | TGTGCCAGCGGACGGAAAAACATTCAGTACTTC
TRBJ2-2 | NA | NA | TRBV4-1 | CASSHPNTGELFF | TGCGCCAGCAGCCACCCGAACACCGGGGAGCTGTTTTTT
TRBJ1-6 | TRBD1 | NA | TRBV29-1 | CSVGQGVNSPLHF | TGCAGCGTTGGACAGGGAGTCAATTCACCCCTCCACTTT
TRBJ1-2 | NA | NA | TRBV18 | CASSHKGQSGGYTF | TGTGCCAGCTCCCATAAGGGTCAATCGGGAGGCTACACCTTC
TRBJ2-7 | TRBD1 | once | TRBV7-2 | CASSRDRGSYEQYF | TGTGCCAGCAGCAGGGACAGGGGCTCCTACGAGCAGTACTTC
TRBJ1-5 | TRBD1 | NA | TRBV10-3 | CAISEGDGTVQHF | TGTGCCATCAGTGAAGGGGACGGGACAGTCCAGCATTTT
TRBJ2-1 | NA | NA | TRBV29-1 | CSVQGGSSYNEQFF | TGCAGCGTCCAGGGGGGGAGCTCCTACAATGAGCAGTTCTTC
TRBJ1-2 | NA | once | TRBV2 | CASSEQPLGKGGYTF | TGTGCCAGCAGTGAACAGCCTCTGGGGAAGGGAGGCTACACCTTC
TRBJ2-4 | NA | NA | TRBV30 | CAWSVSENIQYF | TGTGCCTGGAGTGTATCGGAAAACATTCAGTACTTC
TRBJ2-3 | TRBD2 | NA | TRBV4-1 | CASSQVAGITDTQYF | TGCGCCAGCAGCCAAGTAGCGGGGATCACAGATACGCAGTATTTT
TRBJ1-6 | NA | NA | TRBV30 | CAWSLGGSSYNSPLHF | TGTGCCTGGAGTCTTGGGGGGAGCTCCTATAATTCACCCCTCCACTTT
TRBJ2-3 | NA | NA | TRBV11-2 | CASSSTSADTQYF | TGTGCCAGCAGCTCCACTAGTGCAGATACGCAGTATTTT
TRBJ2-3 | NA | NA | TRBV7-2 | CASSLSSPSDTQYF | TGTGCCAGCAGCTTATCTTCCCCATCAGATACGCAGTATTTT
TRBJ2-1 | NA | NA | TRBV5-6 | CASSLSGEQFF | TGTGCCAGCAGCTTGTCTGGTGAGCAGTTCTTC
TRBJ2-4 | TRBD2 | NA | TRBV29-1 | CSVEGTSGDLAKYIQYF | TGCAGCGTAGAAGGGACTAGCGGGGACCTAGCCAAATACATTCAGTACTTC